These 10 T cell receptor beta chains share one sample of origin, sequenced in a study of regulatory T cells in long-lasting Graves disease. Construction of TCR beta libraries relied on iRepertoire HTBI primers and on Arm-PCR targeting CDR3 regions. Via MiXCR, TCRdb re-called the multiplex PCR reads, giving one row per CDR3 protein. The repertoire consists of around 400,000 distinct CDR3 sequences, with less than 20% occurring once and the leading ten covering 22%. Time point indicated: newly diagnosed GD, antithyroid drugs for less than 3 months. RNA isolated from PBMCs was used to make the TCR library. The sample here was peripheral blood mononuclear cells (PBMCs), taken at new diagnosis, from a patient treated with antithyroid drugs. These receptors were taken from a female donor with Graves disease.

Many counts were recorded for this clonotype. The CDR3 DNA reads TGTGCCAGCAGGGGTGTGACTAGCCCAATCACAGATACGCAGTATTTT. This translates into CASRGVTSPITDTQYF. V usage is TRBV7-9 and J usage is TRBJ2-3, with TRBD2 matching 7 bases. V was clipped by 6 bases and J by 2 bases; unmatched bases: 11. The CDR3 has 16 amino acids. Germline V gene lookup returns CDR1 SEHNR and CDR2 FQNEAQ (reference sequence).

J is TRBJ2-2 and V is TRBV6-2 or TRBV6-3; a weak D match, TRBD2 (5 bases). Germline V gene sequence: CDR1 MNHEY, CDR2 SVGEGT. The CDR3 covers 17 residues. V gave up 5 bases and J gave up 0 bases, with 16 bases separating them. The CDR3, as DNA: TGTGCCAGCAGTGAAAACCCCAGCGGTGCGAACACCGGGGAGCTGTTTTTT. Amino acids: CASSENPSGANTGELFF.

This clonotype appeared many times. The chain links TRBV12-3 or TRBV12-4 to TRBJ2-5; weak D call: TRBD2 (7 bases). CDR3 length equals 14 residues. The ends were cut back, 5 bases at V and 2 bases at J, with 12 bases in the middle. In nucleotides, the CDR3 is TGTGCCAGCAGTCTAAGGGGGGGGCAAGAGACCCAGTACTTC. Its protein is CASSLRGGQETQYF.

This clonotype came up many times. This chain uses TRBV27 with TRBJ1-2, with TRBD1 matching over 8 bases. The CDR3 runs to 16 residues. Germline CDR1 is MNHEY and CDR2 is SMNVEV (reference sequence). V shed 5 bases and J 6 bases; nucleotides not matched to a gene: 14. DNA for the CDR3: TGTGCCAGCAGTCCGATAACGACAGGGGAAATTAATGGCTACACCTTC. Translated, it gives CASSPITTGEINGYTF.

This clonotype was seen only a few times. A junction end diverges from the germline sequence, so it may reflect a read error. The CDR3 spells CASSQDFGNTGELLF. DNA for the CDR3: TGTGCCAGCAGCCAAGATTTTGGAAACACCGGGGAGCTGCTTTTT. The chain recombines TRBV14 with TRBJ2-2; TRBD2 is a possible D gene (5 bases). The CDR3 consists of 15 residues. Germline assignment: CDR1 SGHDN and CDR2 FVKESK.

In its sample, this clonotype was seen many times. This chain connects TRBV29-1 to TRBJ2-1; D is unclear. The V end was cut by 1 base, the J end by 0 bases, with 10 bases between. This CDR3 region has 15 residues. Per germline, CDR1 SQVTM and CDR2 ANQGSEA. CDR3 amino acids: CSVEGDPSSYNEQFF. The CDR3 region has the DNA TGCAGCGTTGAAGGAGACCCAAGCTCCTACAATGAGCAGTTCTTC.

This clonotype was recorded at least ten times. The genes are TRBV10-2 and TRBJ2-7; D uncertain. Germline V gives CDR1 WSHSY, CDR2 SAAADI. This CDR3 contains 12 residues. V shed 2 bases and J shed 3 bases, with 5 bases lying between them. The CDR3 loop is CASSEDHYEQYF. In nucleotides, the CDR3 is TGCGCCAGCAGTGAGGATCACTACGAGCAGTACTTC.

This clonotype was seen repeatedly, ten times or more. The rearrangement uses TRBV3-1 and TRBJ1-2; 9 nucleotides line up with TRBD1. CDR3 length equals 14 residues. V lost 5 bases, J lost 3 bases, and 4 bases stayed unmatched. In germline, CDR1 is LGHDT, CDR2 YNNKEL (reference sequence). The CDR3 region is CASSARDRDYGYTF. CDR3 bases: TGTGCCAGCAGCGCCCGGGACAGGGACTATGGCTACACCTTC.

This clonotype was observed many times. This chain uses TRBV28 with TRBJ1-2; TRBD1 aligns across 11 bases. V lost 2 bases and J lost 11; bases outside the gene matches: 13. CDR1 and CDR2 from the germline V gene are MDHEN and SYDVKM. The CDR3 is made up of 16 amino acids. Here the CDR3 reads CASSLRVPGTGGSYTF. The CDR3 bases are TGTGCCAGCAGTTTAAGAGTTCCCGGGACAGGGGGTTCGTACACCTTC.

This clonotype was observed many times. This sequence joins TRBV11-2 and TRBJ2-1; 11 bases fit TRBD2. Germline V gene lookup returns CDR1 SGHAT and CDR2 FQNNGV. The CDR3 is 16 residues long. V was clipped by 5 bases and J by 3 bases; unmatched bases: 6. In DNA, the CDR3 is TGTGCCAGCAGCCCAATAGCGGGGGGGGTCTACAATGAGCAGTTCTTC. Translated, it gives CASSPIAGGVYNEQFF.